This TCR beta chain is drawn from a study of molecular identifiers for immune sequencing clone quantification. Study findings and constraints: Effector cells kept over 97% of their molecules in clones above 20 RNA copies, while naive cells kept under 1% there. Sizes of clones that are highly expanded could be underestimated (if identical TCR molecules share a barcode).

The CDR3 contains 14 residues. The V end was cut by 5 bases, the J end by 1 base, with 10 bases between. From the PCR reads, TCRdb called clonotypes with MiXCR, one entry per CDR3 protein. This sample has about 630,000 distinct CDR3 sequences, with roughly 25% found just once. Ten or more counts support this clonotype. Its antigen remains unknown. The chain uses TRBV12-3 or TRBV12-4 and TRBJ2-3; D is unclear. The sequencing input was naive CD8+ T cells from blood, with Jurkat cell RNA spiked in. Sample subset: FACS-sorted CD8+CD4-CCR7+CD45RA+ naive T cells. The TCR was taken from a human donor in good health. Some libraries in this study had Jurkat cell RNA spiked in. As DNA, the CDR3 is TGTGCCAGCAGTCCGATGCCAGGCACAGATACGCAGTATTTT. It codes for CASSPMPGTDTQYF.